This T cell receptor beta chain was obtained from a study of T cells in Graves' hyperthyroidism and ophthalmopathy. Broader study findings: The blood repertoire included most of the expanded thyroid clonotypes above 0.001.

From RNA transcripts, TCR beta CDR3 regions were amplified. The HTBI set primed first-round TCR CDR3 RT-PCR. TCRdb recomputed calls from the multiplex PCR reads with MiXCR, one row per CDR3 protein. Of fewer than 250,000 distinct CDR3 sequences in the sample, about 24% are singletons; the top ten hold 35%. Patients with ophthalmopathy all had a Clinical Activity Score of at least 3, a NOSPECS grade of at least 4 and duration under 3 months. This clonotype was seen repeatedly, ten times or more. Antigen: not known. The origin of this receptor is a woman between 40 and 55 years old with Graves' ophthalmopathy. Material: blood.

CDR3 coding DNA: TGTGCCAGCAGCAAAGAAGGTCTCTACGAGCAGTACTTC. It is translated as CASSKEGLYEQYF. This rearrangement joins TRBV7-2 to TRBJ2-7, with unresolved D. Trimming shortened V by 5 bases and J by 3 bases, and 11 bases separated the two germline ends. Germline CDR1 and CDR2: SGHTA and FQGNSA. The CDR3 totals 13 residues.